Sequencing of this T cell receptor beta chain was carried out in a study of T cell responses to AZD1222 COVID-19 vaccine. Broader study findings: Spike was spanned by vaccine-associated CD4 TCRs, which were dominant at 160-218 and 743-854. Females made up more of the donors, who were largely white British, and clonal diversity may have come out too low. Among AZD1222 vaccinees, only six were seropositive at baseline.

CDR3 length: 18 amino acids. V gave up 1 base and J gave up 3 bases; unmatched junction bases: 10. From germline, CDR1 is SEHNR and CDR2 FQNEAQ (reference sequence). Second-dose schedules of about 4 or about 12 weeks were combined. This clone was counted a single time. Its target is not known. Assay used: immunoSEQ multiplex PCR; TCRdb lists only in-frame clones, some missing. This table holds around 110,000 clones, roughly 92% found once. Sequenced here: peripheral blood, sampled 28 days after the second AZD1222 dose. The rearrangement links TRBV7-9 to TRBJ2-4, with TRBD2 identical over 9 bases. The TCR comes from an adult who received the AZD1222 COVID-19 vaccine. The CDR3 protein is CASSLDKWLAGDKNIQYF. The CDR3 DNA is TGTGCCAGCAGCTTAGATAAATGGTTAGCGGGGGACAAAAACATTCAGTACTTC.